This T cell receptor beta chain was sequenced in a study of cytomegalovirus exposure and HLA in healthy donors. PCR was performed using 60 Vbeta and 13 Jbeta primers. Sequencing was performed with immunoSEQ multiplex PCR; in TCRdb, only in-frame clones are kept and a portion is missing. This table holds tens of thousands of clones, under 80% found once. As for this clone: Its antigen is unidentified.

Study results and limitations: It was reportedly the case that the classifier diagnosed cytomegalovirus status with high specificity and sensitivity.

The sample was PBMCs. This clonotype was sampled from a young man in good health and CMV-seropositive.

The CDR3 region has the DNA TGTGCCAGCTCACCCCTAGCCGGGACAGGGACCGAGCAGTACTTC. Translated, it gives CASSPLAGTGTEQYF. V usage is TRBV18 and J usage is TRBJ2-7; 9 positions agree with TRBD1. Germline-derived CDR1 and CDR2 are KGHSH and LQKENI. V was clipped by 3 bases and J by 6 bases; unmatched bases: 9. The CDR3 loop spans 15 amino acids.